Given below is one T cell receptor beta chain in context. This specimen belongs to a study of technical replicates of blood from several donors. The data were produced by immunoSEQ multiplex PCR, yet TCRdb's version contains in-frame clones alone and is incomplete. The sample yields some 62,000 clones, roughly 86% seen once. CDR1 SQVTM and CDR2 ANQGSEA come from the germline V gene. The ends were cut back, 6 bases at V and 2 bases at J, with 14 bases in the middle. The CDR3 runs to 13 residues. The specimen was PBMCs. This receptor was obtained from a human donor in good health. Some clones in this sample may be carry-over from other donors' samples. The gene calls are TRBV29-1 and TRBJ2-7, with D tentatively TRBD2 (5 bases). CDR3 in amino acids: CSVASGGTYEQYF. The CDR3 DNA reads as TGCAGCGTGGCCAGTGGAGGTACCTACGAGCAGTACTTC.